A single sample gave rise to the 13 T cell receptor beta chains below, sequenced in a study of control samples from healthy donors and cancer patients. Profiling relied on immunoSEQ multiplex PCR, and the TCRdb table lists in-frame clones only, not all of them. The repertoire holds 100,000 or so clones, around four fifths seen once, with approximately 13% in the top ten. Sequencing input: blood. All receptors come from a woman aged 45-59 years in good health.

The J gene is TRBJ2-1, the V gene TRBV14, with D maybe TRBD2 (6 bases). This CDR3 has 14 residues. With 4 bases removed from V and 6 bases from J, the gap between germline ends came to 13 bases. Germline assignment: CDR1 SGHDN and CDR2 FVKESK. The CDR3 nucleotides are TGTGCCAGCAGCCGTTACGGGACTCGCAATGAGCAGTTCTTC. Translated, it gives CASSRYGTRNEQFF.

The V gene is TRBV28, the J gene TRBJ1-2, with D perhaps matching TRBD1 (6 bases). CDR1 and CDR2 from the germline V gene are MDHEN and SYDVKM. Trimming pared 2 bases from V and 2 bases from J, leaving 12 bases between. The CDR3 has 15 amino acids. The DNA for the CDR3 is TGTGCCAGCAGTTTACGTCCAGGGGTAAACTATGGCTACACCTTC. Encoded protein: CASSLRPGVNYGYTF.

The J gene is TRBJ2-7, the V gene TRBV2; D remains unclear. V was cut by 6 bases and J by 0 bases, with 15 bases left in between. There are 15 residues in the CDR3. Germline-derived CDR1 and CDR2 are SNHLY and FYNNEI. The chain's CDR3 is CASRNLVRSSYEQYF. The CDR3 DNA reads TGTGCCAGCAGGAACCTAGTCCGGAGCTCCTACGAGCAGTACTTC.

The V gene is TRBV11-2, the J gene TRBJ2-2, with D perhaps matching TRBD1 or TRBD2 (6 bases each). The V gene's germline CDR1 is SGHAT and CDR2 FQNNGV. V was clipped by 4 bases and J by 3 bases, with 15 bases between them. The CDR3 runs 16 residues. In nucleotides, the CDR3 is TGTGCCAGCAGCTCGCCCGTGGGGGGCCACACCGGGGAGCTGTTTTTT. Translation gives CASSSPVGGHTGELFF.

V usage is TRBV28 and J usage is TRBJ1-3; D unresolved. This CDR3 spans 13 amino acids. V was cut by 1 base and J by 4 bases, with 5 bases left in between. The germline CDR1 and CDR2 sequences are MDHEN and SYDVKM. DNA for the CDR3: TGTGCCAGCAGTTTATATTCGGGAAACACCATATATTTT. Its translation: CASSLYSGNTIYF.

The CDR3 DNA reads as TGTGCCAGCAGTTACGCAGGGGGCATCGACGAGCAGTACTTC. Residues: CASSYAGGIDEQYF. This chain links TRBV6-2 or TRBV6-3 with TRBJ2-7; 8 bases match TRBD1. There are 14 residues in the CDR3. The germline V gene encodes CDR1 MNHEY and CDR2 SVGEGT. The trim removed 2 bases at V and 5 bases at J, leaving 5 bases unmatched.

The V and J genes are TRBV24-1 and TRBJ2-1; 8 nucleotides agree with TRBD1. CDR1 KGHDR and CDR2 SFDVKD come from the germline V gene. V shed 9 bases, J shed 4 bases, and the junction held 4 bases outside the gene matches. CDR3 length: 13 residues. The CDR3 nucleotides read TGTGCCACCGGGGACAGGACATACAATGAGCAGTTCTTC. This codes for CATGDRTYNEQFF.

This chain's CDR3 is CASSLDPAELGEQFF. Written as DNA, the CDR3 is TGTGCCAGCAGCTTAGACCCAGCGGAGCTTGGTGAGCAGTTCTTC. V gene TRBV7-2 combines with J gene TRBJ2-1; weak D call: TRBD2 (5 bases). Looked up from germline, CDR1 is SGHTA and CDR2 is FQGNSA. The CDR3 has 15 residues. The V and J ends lost 1 base and 9 bases respectively, with 16 bases between them.

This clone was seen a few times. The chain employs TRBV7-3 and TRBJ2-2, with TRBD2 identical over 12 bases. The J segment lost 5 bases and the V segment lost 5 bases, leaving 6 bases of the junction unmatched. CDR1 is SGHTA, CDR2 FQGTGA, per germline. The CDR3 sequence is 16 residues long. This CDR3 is CASSPLLAGGTGELFF. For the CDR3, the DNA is TGTGCCAGCAGCCCACTACTAGCGGGAGGTACCGGGGAGCTGTTTTTT.

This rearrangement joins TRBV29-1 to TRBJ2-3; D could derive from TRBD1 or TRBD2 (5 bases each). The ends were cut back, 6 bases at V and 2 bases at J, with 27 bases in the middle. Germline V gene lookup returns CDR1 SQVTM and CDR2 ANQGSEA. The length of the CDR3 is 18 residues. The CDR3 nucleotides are TGCAGCGTGGACGGGACCTTAGGAGGTTTAATCACCACAGATACGCAGTATTTT. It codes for CSVDGTLGGLITTDTQYF.

CDR3 coding DNA: TGCGCCAGCAGCAACTGGACAGGGAGGTATCCAGATACGCAGTATTTT. Translated: CASSNWTGRYPDTQYF. The V and J genes are TRBV5-1 and TRBJ2-3; 8 bases align to TRBD1. The germline V gene encodes CDR1 SGHRS and CDR2 YFSETQ. The ends lost 4 bases at V and 4 bases at J; junction bases unmatched: 11. This CDR3 region has 16 residues.

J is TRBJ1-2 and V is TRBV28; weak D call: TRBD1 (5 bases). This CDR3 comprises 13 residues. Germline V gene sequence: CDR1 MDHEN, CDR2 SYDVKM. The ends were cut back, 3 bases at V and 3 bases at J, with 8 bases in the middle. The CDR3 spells CASSFSGHYGYTF. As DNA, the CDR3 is TGTGCCAGCAGTTTTTCAGGGCACTATGGCTACACCTTC.

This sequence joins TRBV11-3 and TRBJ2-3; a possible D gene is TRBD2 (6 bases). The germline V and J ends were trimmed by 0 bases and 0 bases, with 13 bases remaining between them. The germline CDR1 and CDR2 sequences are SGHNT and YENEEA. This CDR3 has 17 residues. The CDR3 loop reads CASSLDRERRSTDTQYF. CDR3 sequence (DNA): TGTGCCAGCAGCTTAGATCGGGAGCGGAGAAGCACAGATACGCAGTATTTT.